What follows are 15 T cell receptor beta chains derived from one specimen sequenced in a study of T cell responses to AZD1222 COVID-19 vaccine. Generated by immunoSEQ multiplex PCR, the TCRdb table keeps only in-frame clones and is missing some. The sample holds roughly 100,000 clones, 86% seen once. The starting material was peripheral blood, obtained on day 0 of AZD1222 vaccination. These receptors all come from an adult in good health.

The chain combines TRBV2 with TRBJ2-5; 7 positions match TRBD1. The junction had 7 bases not matched to a gene; V was cut back by 2 bases and J by 4 bases. The CDR3 totals 15 residues. CDR1 SNHLY and CDR2 FYNNEI come from the germline V gene. Written as DNA, the CDR3 is TGTGCCAGCAGTGAAATGGGTAGGGGGCCAGAGACCCAGTACTTC. It is translated as CASSEMGRGPETQYF.

The CDR3 coding sequence is TGCAGCGTCCTTGGGGTATCACGCTTAGCTAACTATGGCTACACCTTC. It is translated as CSVLGVSRLANYGYTF. The J gene is TRBJ1-2, the V gene TRBV29-1; D gene ambiguous. V was cut by 6 bases and J by 0 bases, with 20 bases left in between. Germline CDR1 is SQVTM and CDR2 is ANQGSEA. This CDR3 has 16 residues.

This clone appeared a single time. V is TRBV29-1 and J is TRBJ1-5; the D is unclear. There are 13 residues in the CDR3. Germline loops: CDR1 SQVTM, CDR2 ANQGSEA. V lost 6 bases to trimming and J lost 2 bases, with 11 bases between them. The CDR3 reads CSVDSGGNQPQHF. CDR3 nucleotides: TGCAGCGTGGATAGTGGGGGCAATCAGCCCCAGCATTTT.

V usage is TRBV5-1 and J usage is TRBJ1-1; 9 positions match TRBD1. The V gene end was trimmed by 4 bases and the J gene end by 10 bases; junction bases not matched to a gene: 8. From germline, CDR1 is SGHRS and CDR2 YFSETQ. CDR3 length: 13 residues. For the CDR3, the DNA is TGCGCCAGCAGCAGGGACAGGGTAGAGGGAGCTTTCTTT. Amino acids: CASSRDRVEGAFF.

This clone was detected only a few times. The CDR3 nucleotides are TGTGCCAGCAGCTTTTTGGACAGGGCATCCTATGGCTACACCTTC. As protein: CASSFLDRASYGYTF. The rearrangement links TRBV5-5 to TRBJ1-2; TRBD1 matches at 8 bases. Germline V gives CDR1 SGHKS, CDR2 YYEKEE (reference sequence). The ends lost 2 bases at V and 4 bases at J; junction bases unmatched: 7. The CDR3 totals 15 residues.

The gene calls are TRBV7-8 and TRBJ2-6; TRBD1 or TRBD2 may be the D gene (5 bases each). The germline V gene has CDR1 SGHVS and CDR2 FQNEAQ. The CDR3 extends over 18 amino acids. Between the trimmed V and J ends, which lost 6 bases and 0 bases, there was a span of 18 bases. CDR3 residues: CASRPKGRMISGANVLTF. DNA for the CDR3: TGTGCCAGCAGGCCAAAGGGACGGATGATCTCTGGGGCCAACGTCCTGACTTTC.

The V gene is TRBV28, the J gene TRBJ2-1; tentatively, D is TRBD1 or TRBD2 (5 bases each). The germline V gene has CDR1 MDHEN and CDR2 SYDVKM. The V end lost 6 bases, the J end lost 5 bases, and 17 bases lay between the germline ends. The CDR3 runs to 15 residues. CDR3 DNA: TGTGCCAGCAGACTTCCCGGGACCGTTAACAATGAGCAGTTCTTC. Encoded protein: CASRLPGTVNNEQFF.

CDR3 amino acids: CSVKNTEAFF. CDR3 nucleotides: TGCAGCGTCAAGAACACTGAAGCTTTCTTT. The J gene is TRBJ1-1, the V gene TRBV29-1; no firm D call. The V end was cut by 6 bases, the J end by 1 base, with 3 bases between. CDR1 is SQVTM and CDR2 is ANQGSEA in the germline V gene. The CDR3 runs to 10 residues.

The V call is TRBV6-2 or TRBV6-3, the J call TRBJ2-7; TRBD2 aligns across 8 bases. The CDR3 covers 13 residues. Germline V gene lookup returns CDR1 MNHEY and CDR2 SVGEGT. The V gene end was trimmed by 7 bases and the J gene end by 6 bases; junction bases not matched to a gene: 8. CDR3 residues: CASTPRLAREQYF. The CDR3 nucleotides are TGTGCCAGCACCCCGAGACTAGCGCGCGAGCAGTACTTC.

The genes are TRBV5-4 and TRBJ2-6; D is ambiguous. The V gene lost 0 bases and the J gene lost 4 bases, with 5 bases spanning the gap. CDR3 length: 14 amino acids. CDR1 is SGHNT and CDR2 is YYREEE in the germline V gene (reference sequence). The CDR3 nucleotides read TGTGCCAGCAGCTTGGGAACGGGGGCCAACGTCCTGACTTTC. Translation: CASSLGTGANVLTF.

This clone appeared a single time. The V call is TRBV30, the J call TRBJ1-1; D unresolved. Germline CDR1 and CDR2: GTSNPN and SVGIG (reference sequence). This CDR3 is 15 amino acids long. The V end lost 3 bases, the J end lost 1 base, and 15 bases lay between the germline ends. The CDR3 nucleotides read TGTGCCTGGAGGAGGCGGGAGCGGGCGAACACTGAAGCTTTCTTT. This encodes CAWRRRERANTEAFF.

The rearrangement joins TRBV7-8 to TRBJ1-2; 9 bases fit TRBD1. V shed 3 bases, J shed 4 bases, and the junction held 6 bases outside the gene matches. Per germline, CDR1 SGHVS and CDR2 FQNEAQ. The CDR3 is 15 residues long. DNA of the CDR3: TGTGCCAGCAGCTTTCAAGGACAGGGGAGCTATGGCTACACCTTC. Protein product: CASSFQGQGSYGYTF.

The gene calls are TRBV3-1 (or the pseudogene TRBV3-2) and TRBJ2-7; D not certain. V shed 1 base and J shed 6 bases, with 4 bases lying between them. The germline V gene has CDR1 LGHDT and CDR2 YNNKEL (reference sequence). The CDR3 length is 11 residues. The CDR3 nucleotides are TGTGCCAGCAGCCAAGCCGCCGAGCAGTACTTC. Its translation is CASSQAAEQYF.

V and J are TRBV6-2 or TRBV6-3 and TRBJ1-4; possibly TRBD1 for D (6 bases). The CDR3 extends over 15 amino acids. The germline V gene encodes CDR1 MNHEY and CDR2 SVGEGT. V lost 2 bases and J lost 6, with 13 bases in between. The CDR3 DNA is TGTGCCAGCAGTTACCTCGGGGGCGATGATGAAAAACTGTTTTTT. Amino acid sequence: CASSYLGGDDEKLFF.

The CDR3 DNA sequence: TGTGCCAGCAGCCCCAGGTCCGATACGCAGTATTTT. It encodes CASSPRSDTQYF. This sequence joins TRBV27 and TRBJ2-3; D gene uncertain. The CDR3 covers 12 residues. Per the germline V gene, CDR1 is MNHEY and CDR2 is SMNVEV (reference sequence). The V end was cut by 6 bases, the J end by 6 bases, with 10 bases between.